This T cell receptor beta chain was sequenced in a study of CXCR3-negative and CXCR3-positive naive CD8 T cells. General study results and limits: When CXCR3-positive naive cells were set against CXCR3-negative naive cells, the former had more hydrophobic TRB CDR3s. CD5 surface expression was similar among naive subsets, and TCR strength was estimated by inference from TRB CDR3 properties. Naive CXCR3-negative and CXCR3-positive cells had similar TRBV-TRBJ usage; memory differed.

This clonotype is called medium-sized based on its frequency. The antigen is not known. Each CD8+ T cell subset was sorted in triplicate, some 270,000 cells each. CD45RO-CCR7+CD27+CD95- was the phenotype of naive CD8+ T cells. The TRB cDNA libraries were prepared by 5' RACE with UMI labels. No DNA is given; TCRdb re-called the 5' RACE reads and lists each CDR3 protein once. In total, the table holds under 7,500 distinct CDR3 sequences. The sequenced sample consisted of naive CXCR3+ CD8+ T cells from blood. Regarding subset: CD45RO-CCR7+CD27+CD95- naive CD8+ T cells expressing CXCR3 (TNR3+). The receptor comes from a human donor in good health. Some clones in this sample may be carry-over from other donors' samples.

The chain's CDR3 is CASSPGGNTEAFF. This chain joins TRBV5-1 and TRBJ1-1; checking the TCRdb D call of TRBD1 is not possible without DNA. Germline loops: CDR1 SGHRS, CDR2 YFSETQ. This CDR3 has 13 residues. The full variable domain, in which reference TRBV5-1 and TRBJ1-1 provide the parts outside the CDR3, is KAGVTQTPRYLIKTRGQQVTLSCSPISGHRSVSWYQQTPGQGLQFLFEYFSETQRNKGNFPGRFSGRQFSNSRSEMNVSTLELGDSALYLCASSPGGNTEAFFGQGTRLTVV.